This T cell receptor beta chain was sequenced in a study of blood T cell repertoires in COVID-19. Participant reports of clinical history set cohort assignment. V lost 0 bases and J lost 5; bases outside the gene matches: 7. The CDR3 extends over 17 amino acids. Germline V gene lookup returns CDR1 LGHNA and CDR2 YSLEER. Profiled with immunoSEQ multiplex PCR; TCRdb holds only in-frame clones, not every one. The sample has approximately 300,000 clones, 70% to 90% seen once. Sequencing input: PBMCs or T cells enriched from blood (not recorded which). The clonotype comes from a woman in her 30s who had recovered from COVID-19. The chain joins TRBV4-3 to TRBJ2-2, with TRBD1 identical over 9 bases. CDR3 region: CASSQDLDRGSTGELFF. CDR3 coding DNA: TGCGCCAGCAGCCAAGATCTCGACAGGGGGAGTACCGGGGAGCTGTTTTTT.